Sequencing of this T cell receptor beta chain was carried out in a study of spatial heterogeneity in lung cancer. Turning to the study itself: Sequences of the beta chain were consistently detected in greater numbers than alpha-chain sequences.

Trimming took off 2 bases at V and 4 bases at J, with 6 bases between the two ends. CDR3 size: 13 residues. CDR1 is MNHEY and CDR2 is SVGEGT in the germline V gene. TCRdb redid the calling of the 5' RACE reads with MiXCR, one entry per CDR3 protein. There are around 110,000 distinct CDR3 sequences in the sample; 12% occur only once, and 15% to 20% lies in the top ten. As to time point: blood at routine non-recurrence follow-up after resection. The input material, whole RNA from tumor, nontumor lung or frozen PBMC, was sequenced unsorted. Sequenced here: PBMCs, sampled at follow-up. This rearrangement joins TRBV6-2 or TRBV6-3 to TRBJ1-5; D not certain. The clonotype originates from a male donor with early-stage non-small cell lung cancer. The CDR3 sequence is CASSYMANQPQHF. CDR3 DNA: TGTGCCAGCAGTTACATGGCAAATCAGCCCCAGCATTTT.